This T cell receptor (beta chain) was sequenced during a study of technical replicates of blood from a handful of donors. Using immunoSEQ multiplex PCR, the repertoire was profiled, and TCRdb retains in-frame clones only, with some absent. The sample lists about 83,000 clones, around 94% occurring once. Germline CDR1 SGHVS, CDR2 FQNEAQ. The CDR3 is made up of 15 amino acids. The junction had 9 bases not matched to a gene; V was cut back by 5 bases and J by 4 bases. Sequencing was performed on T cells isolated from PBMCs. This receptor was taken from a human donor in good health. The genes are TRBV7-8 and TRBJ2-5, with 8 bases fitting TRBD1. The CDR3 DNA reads TGTGCCAGCAGCGAGGGACAGGACTGGCGAGAGACCCAGTACTTC. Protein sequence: CASSEGQDWRETQYF.